These 27 T cell receptor beta chains were all obtained from the same sample, sequenced in a study of blood T cell repertoires in COVID-19. TCRdb keeps only in-frame clones here, not all; method: immunoSEQ multiplex PCR. In the table there are roughly 200,000 clones, about 91% of which are singletons. The sequenced sample consisted of peripheral blood. These receptors were collected from a man in his late teens or twenties with active or convalescent COVID-19.

CDR3 amino acids: CASSPTGGTDNEQFF. The CDR3 region has the DNA TGTGCCAGCAGCCCGACGGGCGGGACGGACAATGAGCAGTTCTTC. The chain combines TRBV4-2 with TRBJ2-1; maybe TRBD2 (6 bases). Trimming pared 4 bases from V and 5 bases from J, leaving 15 bases between. Germline V gene sequence: CDR1 LGHNA, CDR2 YNFKEQ. The CDR3 is 15 residues long.

The rearrangement links TRBV3-1 (or the pseudogene TRBV3-2) to TRBJ2-5, with D possibly being TRBD2 (6 bases). Germline values: CDR1 LGHDT, CDR2 YNNKEL (reference sequence). The CDR3 is made up of 17 amino acids. The V end lost 1 base, the J end lost 1 base, and 16 bases lay between the germline ends. In nucleotides, the CDR3 is TGTGCCAGCAGCCAAGGGGCGGTAGTAGCGGTCCAAGAGACCCAGTACTTC. Translating it yields CASSQGAVVAVQETQYF.

CDR3: CATLAALNNEQFF. CDR3 coding DNA: TGTGCCACCTTAGCGGCCCTAAACAATGAGCAGTTCTTC. V is TRBV10-3 and J is TRBJ2-1, with a tentative D call TRBD2 (6 bases). In germline, CDR1 is ENHRY, CDR2 SYGVKD. The ends were cut back, 10 bases at V and 5 bases at J, with 15 bases in the middle. The CDR3 consists of 13 residues.

The chain uses TRBV27 and TRBJ2-1; 11 bases fit TRBD2. V shed 4 bases, J shed 5 bases, and the junction held 4 bases outside the gene matches. Looked up from germline, CDR1 is MNHEY and CDR2 is SMNVEV (reference sequence). The CDR3 runs to 15 residues. The CDR3 sequence is CASSSGTSGHNEQFF. As DNA, the CDR3 is TGTGCCAGCAGTTCCGGGACTAGCGGTCACAATGAGCAGTTCTTC.

This rearrangement joins TRBV9 to TRBJ1-5; perhaps TRBD1 as D (6 bases). Trimming removed 2 bases from V and 0 bases from J, with 9 bases in between. The CDR3 contains 15 residues. Germline lookup yields CDR1 SGDLS and CDR2 YYNGEE. The CDR3 sequence is CASSVQGYSNQPQHF. CDR3 DNA: TGTGCCAGCAGCGTTCAGGGGTATAGCAATCAGCCCCAGCATTTT.

The chain's CDR3 is CASSPLSLAGLYEQYF. CDR3 coding DNA: TGTGCCAGCTCGCCTTTATCACTAGCGGGACTTTACGAGCAGTACTTC. The chain links TRBV18 to TRBJ2-7; TRBD2 agrees at 10 bases. The CDR3 is made up of 16 amino acids. Germline CDR1 is KGHSH and CDR2 is LQKENI. V lost 6 bases to trimming and J lost 4 bases; unmatched junction nucleotides: 12.

This chain links TRBV28 with TRBJ2-3; D may be TRBD2 (7 bases). The V end was cut by 6 bases, the J end by 2 bases, with 18 bases between. The germline CDR1 and CDR2 sequences are MDHEN and SYDVKM. This CDR3 has 16 residues. CDR3 sequence reads: CASSPPKAGHTDTQYF. CDR3 sequence (DNA): TGTGCCAGCAGCCCCCCCAAAGCGGGACACACAGATACGCAGTATTTT. The whole variable domain, remainder taken from reference TRBV28 and TRBJ2-3, is DVKVTQSSRYLVKRTGEKVFLECVQDMDHENMFWYRQDPGLGLRLIYFSYDVKMKEKGDIPEGYSVSREKKERFSLILESASTNQTSMYLCASSPPKAGHTDTQYFGPGTRLTVL.

V usage is TRBV19 and J usage is TRBJ1-2, with no clear D. Germline loops: CDR1 LNHDA, CDR2 SQIVND (reference sequence). Trimming removed 7 bases from V and 4 bases from J, with 13 bases in between. The CDR3 is made up of 13 amino acids. This chain's CDR3 is CASTYGSVYGYTF. DNA for the CDR3: TGTGCCAGTACCTACGGAAGCGTCTATGGCTACACCTTC.

This chain connects TRBV5-1 to TRBJ1-3; TRBD1 aligns across 9 bases. This CDR3 is built from 17 residues. V lost 4 bases and J lost 7; bases outside the gene matches: 15. The germline V gene encodes CDR1 SGHRS and CDR2 YFSETQ. The CDR3 DNA is TGCGCCAGCAGCGCTACGGACAGGGGCGCATCTTGGAACACCATATATTTT. Translating it yields CASSATDRGASWNTIYF.

This clone was counted a single time. The CDR3 DNA follows: TGTGCCTGGAAGACAGGGGTCGGCTACGAGCAGTACTTC. Translated: CAWKTGVGYEQYF. This chain uses TRBV30 with TRBJ2-7; 8 bases agree with TRBD1. CDR3 length: 13 residues. V lost 4 bases, J lost 3 bases, and 5 bases stayed unmatched. Germline V gene data show CDR1 as GTSNPN and CDR2 as SVGIG (reference sequence).

V gene TRBV6-1 combines with J gene TRBJ1-5; unclear D gene. Germline V gene sequence: CDR1 MNHNS, CDR2 SASEGT. The germline V and J ends were trimmed by 3 bases and 0 bases, with 9 bases remaining between them. The CDR3 spans 15 residues. CDR3 in amino acids: CASSEEAGSNQPQHF. The CDR3, as DNA: TGTGCCAGCAGTGAGGAGGCGGGTAGCAATCAGCCCCAGCATTTT.

V and J are TRBV27 and TRBJ2-7, with 8 bases identical to TRBD1. J lost 2 bases, V lost 2 bases, and 2 bases had no gene match. Germline CDR1 is MNHEY and CDR2 is SMNVEV (reference sequence). The CDR3 has 14 amino acids. The CDR3 DNA reads as TGTGCCAGCAGTTTAAGCAGGGGGCCCTACGAGCAGTACTTC. Its protein is CASSLSRGPYEQYF.

This chain joins TRBV5-4 and TRBJ2-7, with 8 bases lining up with TRBD1. In germline, CDR1 is SGHNT, CDR2 YYREEE (reference sequence). Unmatched junction bases numbered 6, after V lost 4 bases and J lost 0 bases. This CDR3 region has 15 residues. CDR3 protein: CASSLDRGSSYEQYF. The CDR3 DNA sequence: TGTGCCAGCAGCCTTGACAGGGGATCCTCCTACGAGCAGTACTTC. Filled out from reference TRBV5-4 and TRBJ2-7, the complete variable domain reads ETGVTQSPTHLIKTRGQQVTLRCSSQSGHNTVSWYQQALGQGPQFIFQYYREEENGRGNFPPRFSGLQFPNYSSELNVNALELDDSALYLCASSLDRGSSYEQYFGPGTRLTVT.

The J gene is TRBJ1-3, the V gene TRBV5-6; D is uncertain. This CDR3 contains 12 residues. The germline CDR1 and CDR2 sequences are SGHDT and YYEEEE. V gave up 0 bases and J gave up 6 bases, with 4 bases separating them. CDR3 DNA sequence: TGTGCCAGCAGCTTGGCAGTAAACACCATATATTTT. It codes for CASSLAVNTIYF. The full variable domain, completed using reference TRBV5-6 and TRBJ1-3, is DAGVTQSPTHLIKTRGQQVTLRCSPKSGHDTVSWYQQALGQGPQFIFQYYEEEERQRGNFPDRFSGHQFPNYSSELNVNALLLGDSALYLCASSLAVNTIYFGEGSWLTVV.

This sequence joins TRBV28 and TRBJ1-2; 9 bases match TRBD1. The CDR3 sequence is 16 residues long. Germline-derived CDR1 and CDR2 are MDHEN and SYDVKM. V lost 5 bases, J lost 4 bases, and 11 bases stayed unmatched. CDR3 sequence reads: CASSPARLTGGYGYTF. CDR3 coding DNA: TGTGCCAGCAGTCCCGCCCGCCTGACAGGGGGCTATGGCTACACCTTC.

The chain uses TRBV27 and TRBJ2-1; no firm D call. The germline V and J ends were trimmed by 5 bases and 6 bases, with 17 bases remaining between them. The CDR3 covers 15 residues. Germline V gene lookup returns CDR1 MNHEY and CDR2 SMNVEV (reference sequence). The CDR3 protein is CASSPSPRVSNEQFF. The CDR3, as DNA: TGTGCCAGCAGTCCCAGTCCTCGGGTATCCAATGAGCAGTTCTTC.

The chain joins TRBV10-2 to TRBJ1-1, with 7 bases matching TRBD1. Germline trimming cut 6 bases from V and 1 base from J; bases unmatched to any gene: 5. Germline CDR1 WSHSY, CDR2 SAAADI. The length of the CDR3 is 14 residues. CDR3: CASRAGTANTEAFF. DNA for the CDR3: TGCGCCAGCAGAGCCGGGACAGCGAACACTGAAGCTTTCTTT.

The J gene is TRBJ1-1, the V gene TRBV12-5; the match to TRBD1 covers 11 bases. The V and J ends lost 1 base and 9 bases, in that order; junction bases with no gene match: 4. The germline V gene encodes CDR1 LGHNT and CDR2 FRNRAP. The CDR3 extends over 14 amino acids. This CDR3 reads CASGLAGTGGKAFF. CDR3 nucleotide sequence: TGTGCTAGTGGTTTGGCCGGGACAGGGGGGAAAGCTTTCTTT. The variable domain in full, with the rest retrieved from reference TRBV12-5 and TRBJ1-1, is DARVTQTPRHKVTEMGQEVTMRCQPILGHNTVFWYRQTMMQGLELLAYFRNRAPLDDSGMPKDRFSAEMPDATLATLKIQPSEPRDSAVYFCASGLAGTGGKAFFGQGTRLTVV.

The CDR3 is CASTRARGKQETQYF. DNA of the CDR3: TGTGCCAGTACGCGGGCAAGAGGAAAGCAAGAGACCCAGTACTTC. The V and J genes are TRBV19 and TRBJ2-5; TRBD2 might be the D (5 bases). The germline V gene encodes CDR1 LNHDA and CDR2 SQIVND (reference sequence). V was pared by 7 bases and J by 2 bases, with 17 bases between. The CDR3 sequence is 15 residues long.

The genes are TRBV28 and TRBJ1-2; D is ambiguous. The V and J ends lost 6 bases and 6 bases respectively, with 14 bases between them. CDR1 is MDHEN, CDR2 SYDVKM, per germline. The CDR3 sequence is 13 residues long. CDR3 in DNA: TGTGCCAGCAGGTCCGGGATGTCGCATGGCTACACCTTC. As protein: CASRSGMSHGYTF.

This chain joins TRBV28 and TRBJ1-5; 8 nucleotides match TRBD1. CDR1 and CDR2 from the germline V gene are MDHEN and SYDVKM. Germline trimming cut 6 bases from V and 3 bases from J; bases unmatched to any gene: 7. There are 15 residues in the CDR3. CDR3 residues: CASRPTGVDNQPQHF. CDR3 nucleotide sequence: TGTGCCAGCAGACCGACAGGGGTGGACAATCAGCCCCAGCATTTT.

For the CDR3, the DNA is TGTGCCAGTAGTACCCGCTCAACAGGCTCGTTGACCTATGGCTACACCTTC. This sequence encodes CASSTRSTGSLTYGYTF. The genes are TRBV19 and TRBJ1-2; the D gene is possibly TRBD1 (5 bases). Trimming removed 4 bases at V and 4 bases at J, with 22 bases between. Germline values: CDR1 LNHDA, CDR2 SQIVND (reference sequence). The CDR3 consists of 17 residues.

The V and J genes are TRBV7-2 and TRBJ2-7, with TRBD1 matching over 8 bases. This CDR3 is 15 amino acids long. In germline, CDR1 is SGHTA, CDR2 FQGNSA. V shed 5 bases and J 3 bases; nucleotides not matched to a gene: 9. The CDR3 DNA sequence: TGTGCCAGCAGCACCAGCCGGACAGGGAGCTACGAGCAGTACTTC. Translated, it gives CASSTSRTGSYEQYF.

CDR3 coding DNA: TGTGCCAGCAGCCGCGGACTGGAGCGGAGTGGGGAGCTGTTTTTT. Protein: CASSRGLERSGELFF. The chain is built from TRBV3-1 (or the pseudogene TRBV3-2) and TRBJ2-2; D may be TRBD2 (5 bases). The CDR3 totals 15 residues. Germline V gene data show CDR1 as LGHDT and CDR2 as YNNKEL (reference sequence). Trimming removed 4 bases from V and 8 bases from J, with 17 bases in between.

The chain is built from TRBV27 and TRBJ2-7; 9 bases line up with TRBD1. The CDR3 consists of 14 residues. Germline lookup yields CDR1 MNHEY and CDR2 SMNVEV (reference sequence). With V trimmed by 6 bases and J by 2 bases, 5 bases remained unmatched. The CDR3 reads CASSAGTGPYEQYF. For the CDR3, the DNA is TGTGCCAGCAGCGCCGGGACAGGGCCCTACGAGCAGTACTTC.

The V gene is TRBV7-8, the J gene TRBJ2-3; 9 nucleotides match TRBD2. Germline-derived CDR1 and CDR2 are SGHVS and FQNEAQ. There are 17 residues in the CDR3. V shed 5 bases, J shed 7 bases, and the junction held 16 bases outside the gene matches. The CDR3 spells CASSPDGGRGPAYTQYF. CDR3 sequence (DNA): TGTGCCAGCAGCCCCGATGGCGGGAGGGGTCCCGCCTATACGCAGTATTTT.

CDR3 amino acids: CASSRLNPVALFGYTF. CDR3 sequence (DNA): TGTGCCAGCAGTCGATTAAATCCAGTGGCCCTTTTTGGCTACACCTTC. The chain couples TRBV7-9 to TRBJ1-2; D unresolved. V lost 6 bases and J 7 bases, leaving 24 bases between the germline ends. The CDR3 has 16 residues. The germline V gene encodes CDR1 SEHNR and CDR2 FQNEAQ (reference sequence).